Below, 22 T cell receptor beta chains from the same sample are listed, as sequenced in a study of blood T cell repertoires in COVID-19. Assay used: immunoSEQ multiplex PCR; TCRdb lists only in-frame clones, some missing. The sample lists 350,000 to 500,000 clones; approximately 91% were seen once. The specimen sequenced was PBMCs or T cells enriched from blood (not recorded which). All receptors come from a young woman who had been exposed to COVID-19.

The J gene is TRBJ1-1, the V gene TRBV19; possibly TRBD1 for D (5 bases). The V end was cut by 7 bases, the J end by 0 bases, with 12 bases between. CDR3 size: 14 residues. Germline V CDR1 and CDR2: LNHDA, SQIVND (reference sequence). This CDR3 reads CASTTTGLNTEAFF. The CDR3 DNA reads as TGTGCCAGTACCACCACAGGTCTGAACACTGAAGCTTTCTTT.

Details on this clone: Other nucleotide sequences from this sample produce the same CDR3. The chain couples TRBV5-1 to TRBJ1-1; weak D call: TRBD1 (5 bases). Trimming stripped 2 bases from V and 1 base from J, with 9 bases between. The V gene's germline CDR1 is SGHRS and CDR2 YFSETQ. CDR3 length equals 14 residues. In nucleotides, the CDR3 is TGCGCCAGCAGCTTAACAGGACAGAACACTGAAGCTTTCTTT. As protein: CASSLTGQNTEAFF.

This chain connects TRBV18 to TRBJ1-5; 9 nucleotides agree with TRBD1. The germline gives CDR1 KGHSH, CDR2 LQKENI. There are 14 residues in the CDR3. Trimming removed 4 bases from V and 12 bases from J; junction bases left unmatched: 10. In DNA, the CDR3 is TGTGCCAGCTCACACGGGACAGGGATTAAGGTCCAGCATTTT. As protein: CASSHGTGIKVQHF. Full variable domain (remainder filled in from reference TRBV18 and TRBJ1-5): NAGVMQNPRHLVRRRGQEARLRCSPMKGHSHVYWYRQLPEEGLKFMVYLQKENIIDESGMPKERFSAEFPKEGPSILRIQQVVRGDSAAYFCASSHGTGIKVQHFGDGTRLSIL.

This chain uses TRBV29-1 with TRBJ2-2; maybe TRBD2 (7 bases). V dropped 2 bases and J dropped 4 bases, with 14 bases sitting between them. This CDR3 is 15 amino acids long. Germline V gene lookup returns CDR1 SQVTM and CDR2 ANQGSEA. The CDR3 DNA follows: TGCAGCGTTGAACCTCGGGGGGCGGGCACCGGGGAGCTGTTTTTT. It codes for CSVEPRGAGTGELFF.

The rearrangement links TRBV6-5 to TRBJ1-2; perhaps TRBD1 as D (6 bases). The CDR3 contains 15 residues. CDR1 is MNHEY and CDR2 is SVGAGI in the germline V gene. Trimming cost V 2 bases and J 4 bases, with 14 bases left between them. CDR3 sequence reads: CASSYERQGTYGYTF. The CDR3 DNA sequence: TGTGCCAGCAGTTACGAACGGCAGGGGACCTATGGCTACACCTTC.

The rearrangement links TRBV19 to TRBJ2-2; perhaps TRBD2 as D (6 bases). This CDR3 comprises 16 residues. Germline assignment: CDR1 LNHDA and CDR2 SQIVND (reference sequence). V was clipped by 3 bases and J by 1 base, with 12 bases between them. For the CDR3, the DNA is TGTGCCAGTAGTATTATGGGCGGGGTGAACACCGGGGAGCTGTTTTTT. Translated: CASSIMGGVNTGELFF.

The chain joins TRBV28 to TRBJ1-4; D is undetermined. Trimming removed 3 bases at V and 5 bases at J, with 10 bases between. There are 14 residues in the CDR3. Germline CDR1 reads MDHEN; CDR2 reads SYDVKM. Here the CDR3 reads CASSLFESNEKLFF. CDR3 bases: TGTGCCAGCAGTTTGTTCGAGTCGAATGAAAAACTGTTTTTT.

This clone was picked up a small number of times. This rearrangement joins TRBV7-2 to TRBJ1-6, with a possible D match to TRBD1 (6 bases). The germline CDR1 and CDR2 sequences are SGHTA and FQGNSA. V lost 1 base to trimming and J lost 11 bases, with 12 bases between them. The CDR3 totals 14 residues. Written as DNA, the CDR3 is TGTGCCAGCAGCTTAGATCAGGGGCATCCACCCCTCCACTTT. Amino acid sequence: CASSLDQGHPPLHF.

V usage is TRBV4-2 and J usage is TRBJ2-1; TRBD1 is a possible D gene (6 bases). The CDR3 runs to 14 residues. V shed 0 bases and J shed 6 bases, with 9 bases lying between them. Germline CDR1 is LGHNA and CDR2 is YNFKEQ. The CDR3 sequence is CASSQDPGANEQFF. DNA for the CDR3: TGTGCCAGCAGCCAAGATCCAGGGGCCAATGAGCAGTTCTTC.

The chain has TRBV19 and TRBJ1-1; no definite D call. Trimming pared 3 bases from V and 3 bases from J, leaving 14 bases between. The germline CDR1 and CDR2 sequences are LNHDA and SQIVND (reference sequence). This CDR3 region has 15 residues. CDR3 sequence: CASSIKSRADTEAFF. CDR3 DNA: TGTGCCAGTAGTATCAAGTCGCGGGCAGACACTGAAGCTTTCTTT.

The rearrangement links TRBV28 to TRBJ2-7; 9 bases fit TRBD1. The J segment lost 3 bases and the V segment lost 4 bases, leaving 13 bases of the junction unmatched. Germline CDR1 MDHEN, CDR2 SYDVKM. CDR3 length: 17 residues. The CDR3 nucleotides read TGTGCCAGCAGTTCACCACTCCCACAGGGGGCAGGCTACGAGCAGTACTTC. Amino acid sequence: CASSSPLPQGAGYEQYF.

The chain carries TRBV7-6 and TRBJ2-6; D may be TRBD1 (5 bases). V was clipped by 5 bases and J by 1 base, with 9 bases between them. Germline V CDR1 and CDR2: SGHVS, FNYEAQ. This CDR3 comprises 15 residues. CDR3 sequence (DNA): TGTGCCAGCAGCCCGACAGTTTCTGGGGCCAACGTCCTGACTTTC. Encoded protein: CASSPTVSGANVLTF.

This chain links TRBV11-2 with TRBJ2-7, with D perhaps TRBD1 (6 bases). This CDR3 region has 14 residues. V was pared by 5 bases and J by 3 bases, with 14 bases between. CDR1 SGHAT and CDR2 FQNNGV come from the germline V gene. CDR3 nucleotides: TGTGCCAGCAGCCACCCAGGGGACGTCTACGAGCAGTACTTC. Translation gives CASSHPGDVYEQYF. Full variable domain (remainder filled in from reference TRBV11-2 and TRBJ2-7): EAGVAQSPRYKIIEKRQSVAFWCNPISGHATLYWYQQILGQGPKLLIQFQNNGVVDDSQLPKDRFSAERLKGVDSTLKIQPAKLEDSAVYLCASSHPGDVYEQYFGPGTRLTVT.

This rearrangement joins TRBV30 to TRBJ2-6, with D unresolved. This CDR3 spans 13 amino acids. In germline, CDR1 is GTSNPN, CDR2 SVGIG (reference sequence). Trimming shortened V by 3 bases and J by 2 bases, and 5 bases separated the two germline ends. The CDR3 here is CAWSPAGANVLTF. The CDR3 DNA follows: TGTGCCTGGAGCCCGGCTGGGGCCAACGTCCTGACTTTC.

The chain joins TRBV10-3 to TRBJ2-7; tentatively, D is TRBD1 (5 bases). Per germline, CDR1 ENHRY and CDR2 SYGVKD. The CDR3 spans 14 residues. V lost 7 bases to trimming and J lost 2 bases, with 15 bases between them. The CDR3 sequence: CAITATGATYEQYF. The CDR3 nucleotides read TGTGCCATCACTGCGACTGGGGCAACCTACGAGCAGTACTTC.

This clone has ten or more counts. The rearrangement joins TRBV7-9 to TRBJ2-3, with 9 bases fitting TRBD2. Germline trimming cut 0 bases from V and 4 bases from J; bases unmatched to any gene: 5. Germline loops: CDR1 SEHNR, CDR2 FQNEAQ (reference sequence). The CDR3 runs 16 residues. CDR3 DNA sequence: TGTGCCAGCAGCTTAGCGCGGGGGGGTCCCGCAGATACGCAGTATTTT. Translation gives CASSLARGGPADTQYF.

The V and J genes are TRBV20-1 and TRBJ1-5; D gene ambiguous. The germline V gene encodes CDR1 DFQATT and CDR2 SNEGSKA (reference sequence). CDR3 length: 14 amino acids. V was trimmed by 3 bases and J by 2 bases, leaving 11 bases between them. CDR3 region: CSASAPRGNQPQHF. Written as DNA, the CDR3 is TGCAGTGCTAGTGCCCCCCGGGGCAATCAGCCCCAGCATTTT.

The CDR3 loop reads CSVVRSGSGGEQYF. The CDR3 DNA sequence: TGCAGCGTTGTTCGCAGCGGGAGCGGGGGCGAGCAGTACTTC. This sequence joins TRBV29-1 and TRBJ2-7, with 8 bases that match TRBD2. CDR3 length equals 14 residues. Germline CDR1 is SQVTM and CDR2 is ANQGSEA. With V trimmed by 4 bases and J by 6 bases, 11 bases remained unmatched.

The chain combines TRBV3-1 (or the pseudogene TRBV3-2) with TRBJ1-6; D call uncertain. The CDR3 runs to 14 residues. Germline V lookup: CDR1 LGHDT, CDR2 YNNKEL (reference sequence). The V and J ends lost 1 base and 8 bases respectively, with 9 bases between them. CDR3 region: CASSQGQSYSPLHF. The CDR3 coding sequence is TGTGCCAGCAGCCAAGGCCAGTCGTATTCACCCCTCCACTTT.

Comments on this clone: The junction departs from the called germline gene at one end, perhaps through a read error. The chain employs TRBV20-1 and TRBJ2-7; 9 bases align to TRBD1. Germline CDR1 and CDR2: DFQATT and SNEGSKA (reference sequence). The CDR3 totals 9 residues. The CDR3 coding sequence is TGCAGTGCTAAATCCGGGACAGGGTTC. Translation: CSAKSGTGF.

The rearrangement links TRBV6-6 to TRBJ1-5, with D tentatively TRBD1 (6 bases). Trimming took off 3 bases at V and 7 bases at J, with 13 bases between the two ends. This CDR3 comprises 14 residues. CDR1 is MNHNY and CDR2 is SVGAGI in the germline V gene (reference sequence). Here the CDR3 DNA reads TGTGCCAGCAGTTATGGGGGCAGGGCACAGCCCCAGCATTTT. It yields the protein CASSYGGRAQPQHF.

V usage is TRBV2 and J usage is TRBJ1-5; D gene unclear. V lost 8 bases, J lost 0 bases, and 11 bases lay in between. Germline V gene sequence: CDR1 SNHLY, CDR2 FYNNEI. The CDR3 is made up of 14 amino acids. CDR3 sequence (DNA): TGTGCCAGCTCTTTTCCTTATAGCAATCAGCCCCAGCATTTT. Protein sequence: CASSFPYSNQPQHF. Supplemented by reference TRBV2 and TRBJ1-5, the full variable domain reads EPEVTQTPSHQVTQMGQEVILRCVPISNHLYFYWYRQILGQKVEFLVSFYNNEISEKSEIFDDQFSVERPDGSNFTLKIRSTKLEDSAMYFCASSFPYSNQPQHFGDGTRLSIL.